This TCR beta chain was profiled in a study of blood T cells in healthy people across ages. Notes on the study in general: The lack of PBMC sorting stopped any conclusive naive versus antigen-experienced comparison.

Through a sample-barcoded 5' primer and a J-beta primer mix, a second PCR was run for about 6 to 11 cycles. TCRdb fed the 5' RACE reads into MiXCR, producing one record per CDR3 protein. The sample includes approximately 820,000 distinct CDR3 sequences, approximately 48% of them seen just once. CDR3 size: 15 residues. Germline-derived CDR1 and CDR2 are LGHNA and YSLEER. Trimming took 7 bases from V and 6 from J, leaving 16 bases between them. Concerning this clonotype: Its antigen remains unidentified.

Every sample gave at least 6 micrograms of total RNA when it was extracted. Sequenced input: blood. The chain recombines TRBV4-3 with TRBJ1-6; no clear D gene. The sequence was collected from a man in his fifties or sixties in good health. CDR3 sequence reads: CASTSAWGSNSPLHF. The CDR3, as DNA: TGCGCCAGCACCTCCGCATGGGGTAGTAATTCACCCCTCCACTTT.